These T cell receptor beta chains were read from a single sample in a study of cytomegalovirus exposure and HLA in healthy donors. Measured with immunoSEQ multiplex PCR; TCRdb has only the in-frame clones, and not every one. The data show about 120,000 clones, under 90% seen once. The sample consisted of PBMCs. These receptor sequences come from a young woman in good health and CMV-seronegative. Both conserved end residues are trimmed from each CDR3. The order of the fields is V gene, J gene, CDR3 protein.

TRBV6-5,TRBJ1-4,ASSYSGGSRGEKLF
TRBV7-7,TRBJ2-7,ASSFGPSYEQY
TRBV27,-,ASSFRGPYEQY
TRBV21-1,TRBJ2-5,ASSRWARWQETQY
TRBV19,TRBJ2-1,ATKTGGGSYNEQF
TRBV7-2,TRBJ2-1,ASSLWLAGENEQF
TRBV9,TRBJ2-3,ASSVPSSGDTQY
TRBV4-1,TRBJ2-1,ASSQASGRALNEQF
TRBV6-6,TRBJ1-2,ASRATGNYGYT
TRBV29-1,TRBJ1-1,SVDGNTEAF
TRBV4-1,TRBJ1-5,ASSQTLQGLNQPQH
TRBV5-4,TRBJ1-1,ASSFDSNTEAF
TRBV30,TRBJ1-2,AWTGINYGYT
TRBV4-1,TRBJ1-1,ASSQPRATEAF
TRBV19,TRBJ1-2,ASSLGHDYGYT
TRBV2,TRBJ1-2,ASSDILPYGYT
TRBV5-1,TRBJ2-5,ASSLAGQANQETQY
TRBV6-6,TRBJ2-1,ASSFSLAGSFNEQF
TRBV21-1,TRBJ1-1,ASSKGGPVGAF
TRBV6-1,TRBJ2-5,ASRIGQGMWETQY
TRBV6-5,TRBJ1-4,ATRFGTDNEKLF
TRBV9,TRBJ2-3,ASSVGLAGGFWTDTQY
TRBV4-1,TRBJ2-3,ASSPLSQEVTDTQY
TRBV2,TRBJ2-5,ASSLAENQETQY
TRBV27,TRBJ1-1,ASSPTRYEEAF
TRBV18,TRBJ2-2,ASSPGTLNTGELF
TRBV7-9,TRBJ2-3,ASSLDSDTQY
TRBV30,TRBJ1-2,AWSPGGFNYGYT
TRBV10-1,TRBJ2-1,ASILIELGGEQF
TRBV18,TRBJ2-7,ASSPIAATYEQY
TRBV7-4,TRBJ1-5,ASSYPTAGDSNQPQH
TRBV21-1,TRBJ1-2,ASSNLTGRGRLYGYT
TRBV12-5,TRBJ2-1,ASGPTSGRIPTYNEQF
TRBV1,TRBJ2-7,TSSQGGKREQY
TRBV11-3,TRBJ2-3,ASSQRSGGRSMTDTQY
TRBV5-1,TRBJ2-1,ASSHGVAGLGVSEQF
TRBV19,TRBJ1-5,ASGLILRGQPQH
TRBV28,TRBJ2-7,ASSPLLGGAYEQY
TRBV7-2,TRBJ2-3,ASSFVTARTDTQY
TRBV14,TRBJ2-2,ASSPQGRFGTGELF
TRBV19,TRBJ2-7,ASSGTGVTYEQY
TRBV11-3,TRBJ2-1,ASSSGLAGLSYNEQF
TRBV19,TRBJ1-5,ASSISPGLQTHQPQH
TRBV7-3,TRBJ2-7,ASSPLAGSSYEQY
TRBV28,TRBJ2-1,ASSFRGSRYNEQF
TRBV2,TRBJ1-5,ASRGDSVNQPQH
TRBV18,TRBJ2-5,ASSPGTGGEETQY
TRBV27,TRBJ2-1,ASSSLLLSGGSSYNEQF